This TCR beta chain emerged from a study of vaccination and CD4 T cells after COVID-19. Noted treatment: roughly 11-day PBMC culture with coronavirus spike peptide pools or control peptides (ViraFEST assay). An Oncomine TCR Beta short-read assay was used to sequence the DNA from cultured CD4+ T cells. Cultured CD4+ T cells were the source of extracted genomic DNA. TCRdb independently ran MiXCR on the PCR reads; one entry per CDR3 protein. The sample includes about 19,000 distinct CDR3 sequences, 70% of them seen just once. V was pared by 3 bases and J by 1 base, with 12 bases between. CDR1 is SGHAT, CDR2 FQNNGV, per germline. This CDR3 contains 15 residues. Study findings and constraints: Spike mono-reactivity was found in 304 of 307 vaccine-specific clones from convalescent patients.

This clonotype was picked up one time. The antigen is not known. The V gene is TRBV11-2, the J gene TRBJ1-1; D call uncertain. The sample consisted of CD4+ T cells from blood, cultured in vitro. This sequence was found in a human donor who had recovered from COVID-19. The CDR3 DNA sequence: TGTGCCAGCAGCTTGGACCTAATGGGGAACACTGAAGCTTTCTTT. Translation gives CASSLDLMGNTEAFF.